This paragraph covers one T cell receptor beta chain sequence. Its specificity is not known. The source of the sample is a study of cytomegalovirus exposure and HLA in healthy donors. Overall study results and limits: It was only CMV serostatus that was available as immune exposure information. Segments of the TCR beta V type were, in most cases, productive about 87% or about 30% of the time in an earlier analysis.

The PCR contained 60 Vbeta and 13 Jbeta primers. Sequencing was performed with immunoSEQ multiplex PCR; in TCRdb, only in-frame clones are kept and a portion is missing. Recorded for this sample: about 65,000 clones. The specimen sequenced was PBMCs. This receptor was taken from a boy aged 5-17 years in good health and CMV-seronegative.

As DNA, the CDR3 is TGTGCCAGTAGTATTGTGTCAGGGGATCAAGAGACCCAGTACTTC. This gives the protein CASSIVSGDQETQYF. V usage is TRBV19 and J usage is TRBJ2-5; TRBD1 is a possible D gene (6 bases). Trimming pared 3 bases from V and 2 bases from J, leaving 13 bases between. Germline loops: CDR1 LNHDA, CDR2 SQIVND (reference sequence). The CDR3 is 15 amino acids.